A selection of T cell receptor beta chains follows, all from one sample in a study of cytomegalovirus exposure and HLA in healthy donors. Assay used: immunoSEQ multiplex PCR; TCRdb lists only in-frame clones, some missing. This listing includes just under 90,000 clones. The sample comprised PBMCs. Receptors were obtained from a girl aged 10 to 17 in good health and CMV-seropositive. Both conserved end residues are part of each CDR3. D genes are given only for firm matches.

cdr3_aa cdr3_nt j_call d_call v_call
CASSLGLAGSHEQYF TGTGCCAGCAGCCTGGGACTAGCGGGGTCCCACGAGCAGTACTTC TRBJ2-7 TRBD2 TRBV7-3
CASSDTRQGPNYGYTF TGTGCCAGCAGTGACACGCGACAGGGTCCTAACTATGGCTACACCTTC TRBJ1-2 TRBD1 TRBV6-4
CASSPSWEGGELFF TGTGCTAGCAGCCCTAGTTGGGAGGGCGGGGAGCTGTTTTTT TRBJ2-2 TRBD2 TRBV7-7
CASSLGGDSDSSGANVLTF TGTGCCAGCAGCTTAGGGGGGGACAGTGATAGCTCTGGGGCCAACGTCCTGACTTTC TRBJ2-6 - TRBV7-9
CASGPSPGQGYGYTF TGTGCCAGCGGACCCTCCCCGGGACAGGGATATGGCTACACCTTC TRBJ1-2 TRBD1 TRBV7-3
CASSAGNTEAFF TGTGCCAGTAGTGCGGGGAACACTGAAGCTTTCTTT TRBJ1-1 - TRBV19
CASSQDAEYEQYF TGCGCCAGCAGCCAAGATGCAGAATACGAGCAGTACTTC TRBJ2-7 - TRBV4-3
CASSPPLEGQGYGYTF TGTGCCAGCAGCCCTCCCTTGGAGGGGCAAGGCTATGGCTACACCTTC TRBJ1-2 - TRBV13
CASSQGTSGGQETQYF TGTGCCAGCAGCCAAGGGACTAGCGGGGGGCAAGAGACCCAGTACTTC TRBJ2-5 TRBD2 TRBV7-2
CSVEPQTGRGGDGYTF TGCAGCGTTGAACCCCAGACAGGCCGCGGGGGGGATGGCTACACCTTC TRBJ1-2 - TRBV29-1
CASSSREMDGYTF TGTGCCAGCAGTTCGCGGGAGATGGATGGCTACACCTTC TRBJ1-2 - TRBV27
CASSLGTGGDHTF TGTGCCAGCAGCCTGGGGACAGGGGGCGACCACACCTTC TRBJ1-2 TRBD1 TRBV7-9
CAWGRRLFGGDQETQYF TGTGCCTGGGGCCGTCGACTATTTGGAGGGGATCAAGAGACCCAGTACTTC TRBJ2-5 - TRBV30
CASSYKRQETQYF TGTGCCAGCAGTTACAAACGGCAAGAGACCCAGTACTTC TRBJ2-5 - TRBV6-6